The 9 T cell receptor beta chains below all came from one sample that was sequenced in a study of OX40 agonist ivuxolimab in advanced cancers. Repertoires were generated with immunoSEQ multiplex PCR, while TCRdb's copy carries only in-frame clones and drops some. Here the sample spans about 68,000 clones, approximately 86% being singletons. This specimen was CD4+ or CD8+ T cells sorted from blood, taken in a trial of the OX40 agonist ivuxolimab. The source is an adult with an advanced solid tumor such as melanoma, head and neck, liver or kidney cancer.

The chain uses TRBV7-2 and TRBJ2-7, with unresolved D. This CDR3 has 15 residues. V was clipped by 2 bases and J by 1 base, with 12 bases between them. Germline CDR1 reads SGHTA; CDR2 reads FQGNSA. The CDR3 reads CASSLTSSGSYEQYF. The CDR3 nucleotides are TGTGCCAGCAGCTTAACATCTAGTGGGTCCTACGAGCAGTACTTC. Supplemented by reference TRBV7-2 and TRBJ2-7, the full variable domain reads GAGVSQSPSNKVTEKGKDVELRCDPISGHTALYWYRQSLGQGLEFLIYFQGNSAPDKSGLPSDRFSAERTGGSVSTLTIQRTQQEDSAVYLCASSLTSSGSYEQYFGPGTRLTVT.

CDR3 nucleotide sequence: TGTGCCAGCAGCTCAGGGACAGTTAATCAGCCCCAGCATTTT. Translated, it gives CASSSGTVNQPQHF. The rearrangement links TRBV7-8 to TRBJ1-5; 7 nucleotides match TRBD1. The CDR3 is 14 residues long. Germline-derived CDR1 and CDR2 are SGHVS and FQNEAQ. Trimming cost V 4 bases and J 4 bases; bases outside gene matches: 4.

This chain connects TRBV7-3 to TRBJ2-1; D may correspond to TRBD1 or TRBD2 (5 bases each). With 5 bases removed from V and 9 bases from J, the gap between germline ends came to 20 bases. From germline, CDR1 is SGHTA and CDR2 FQGTGA. CDR3 size: 15 residues. The CDR3 nucleotides read TGTGCCAGCAGCCCCAACCAAAGAAAGGGGAGTGAGCAGTTCTTC. It yields the protein CASSPNQRKGSEQFF. Supplemented by reference TRBV7-3 and TRBJ2-1, the full variable domain reads GAGVSQTPSNKVTEKGKYVELRCDPISGHTALYWYRQSLGQGPEFLIYFQGTGAADDSGLPNDRFFAVRPEGSVSTLKIQRTERGDSAVYLCASSPNQRKGSEQFFGPGTRLTVL.

The rearrangement links TRBV16 to TRBJ2-7; weak D call: TRBD2 (5 bases). Trimming took off 0 bases at V and 5 bases at J, with 14 bases between the two ends. The CDR3 contains 15 residues. Germline values: CDR1 KGHSY, CDR2 FQNENV. The DNA of the CDR3 is TGTGCCAGCAGCCAATCGGAGGTTCGTTACGACGAGCAGTACTTC. The encoded protein is CASSQSEVRYDEQYF.

The rearrangement joins TRBV7-9 to TRBJ2-2, with D maybe TRBD1 (7 bases). Trimming took off 1 base at V and 0 bases at J, with 9 bases between the two ends. The germline CDR1 and CDR2 sequences are SEHNR and FQNEAQ (reference sequence). The CDR3 spans 16 residues. CDR3 sequence reads: CASSLGRGANTGELFF. The CDR3 coding sequence is TGTGCCAGCAGCTTAGGCAGGGGGGCGAACACCGGGGAGCTGTTTTTT.

The rearrangement joins TRBV19 to TRBJ2-1; 7 nucleotides match TRBD2. CDR3 length: 15 residues. The germline V gene has CDR1 LNHDA and CDR2 SQIVND (reference sequence). V lost 5 bases, J lost 10 bases, and 14 bases stayed unmatched. CDR3 protein: CASSHRDYVPWEQFF. CDR3 sequence (DNA): TGTGCCAGTAGTCACCGGGACTACGTGCCGTGGGAGCAGTTCTTC.

Here the CDR3 DNA reads TGTGCCACCAGCAGAGCGTCTAGCGTGGTCTACAATGAGCAGTTCTTC. Protein product: CATSRASSVVYNEQFF. This sequence joins TRBV15 and TRBJ2-1, with D possibly TRBD2 on 6 matching bases. The germline V gene has CDR1 LNHNV and CDR2 YYDKDF (reference sequence). The CDR3 sequence is 16 residues long. V was trimmed by 1 base and J by 3 bases, leaving 13 bases between them.

The chain combines TRBV10-3 with TRBJ2-5, with 11 bases that match TRBD1. From germline, CDR1 is ENHRY and CDR2 SYGVKD. The V gene end was trimmed by 10 bases and the J gene end by 4 bases; junction bases not matched to a gene: 5. The length of the CDR3 is 13 residues. In DNA, the CDR3 is TGTGCCACCGCGGGACAGGGGGGAGAGACCCAGTACTTC. As protein: CATAGQGGETQYF.

The genes are TRBV27 and TRBJ2-2; D call uncertain. Germline V gene lookup returns CDR1 MNHEY and CDR2 SMNVEV (reference sequence). The V end was cut by 3 bases, the J end by 7 bases, with 9 bases between. CDR3 size: 13 residues. The CDR3, as DNA: TGTGCCAGCAGTTTCTTTGCTAGCGGGGAGCTGTTTTTT. It specifies CASSFFASGELFF.